The present entry profiles one T cell receptor (beta chain) with its context. Its target is not known. The sample originates from a study of shared clonotypes between healthy human individuals. Study results and limitations: Estimated clonotype richness was generally higher in naive than memory subsets.

With 3 bases clipped from V and 7 bases from J, the junction kept 2 bases outside the gene matches. In germline, CDR1 is KGHSH, CDR2 LQKENI. The CDR3 has 13 residues. Every immunoSEQ plate was one replicate of a subset's evenly spread DNA. As handled by the study authors: Filtering differed since immunoSEQ provided only junctions, with no quality scores. The assay was immunoSEQ multiplex PCR, and TCRdb's table has in-frame clones only and misses some. The V and J calls and clone size come from that table; D and trimming were worked out from the DNA. The sample consists of hundreds of thousands of clones, 55% to 85% of them appearing once.

The V gene is TRBV18, the J gene TRBJ1-5; 8 bases agree with TRBD1. The TCR sequence derives from a woman aged 25 to 39 in good health. The sample consisted of memory CD4+ T cells sorted from blood. As to subset: CD45RA-negative fraction. The CDR3 nucleotides read TGTGCCAGCTCACCCGGGACAGGACAGCCCCAGCATTTT. It translates to CASSPGTGQPQHF.